Below are 19 T cell receptor beta chains sequenced from a single sample in a study of blood T cell repertoires in COVID-19. Data came from immunoSEQ multiplex PCR; TCRdb stores just in-frame clones and leaves some out. The sample holds approximately 160,000 clones, 85% to 90% seen once. The sample consisted of peripheral blood. The receptors here all came from a man aged 45-65 years with active or convalescent COVID-19.

V is TRBV28 and J is TRBJ2-7; D gene unclear. V was trimmed by 5 bases and J by 9 bases, leaving 14 bases between them. The CDR3 extends over 12 amino acids. Germline CDR1 MDHEN, CDR2 SYDVKM. The CDR3 here is CASSQIQPRQYF. For the CDR3, the DNA is TGTGCCAGCAGTCAGATACAGCCTCGGCAGTACTTC.

The rearrangement links TRBV6-5 to TRBJ1-3; D is unresolved. The CDR3 runs 15 residues. Trimming took off 6 bases at V and 0 bases at J, with 12 bases between the two ends. Germline V gene sequence: CDR1 MNHEY, CDR2 SVGAGI. The CDR3 DNA reads as TGTGCCAGCAGCCCCTACAGAAGCTCTGGAAACACCATATATTTT. Protein: CASSPYRSSGNTIYF.

The chain recombines TRBV7-9 with TRBJ2-7; 10 bases are a match to TRBD2. The CDR3 runs to 14 residues. The V gene's germline CDR1 is SEHNR and CDR2 FQNEAQ (reference sequence). Trimming removed 4 bases from V and 4 bases from J; junction bases left unmatched: 4. The CDR3 region is CASSSLAGTYEQYF. The CDR3 DNA is TGTGCCAGCAGCTCACTAGCGGGAACATACGAGCAGTACTTC.

V is TRBV18 and J is TRBJ1-2, with 9 bases fitting TRBD1. Germline V CDR1 and CDR2: KGHSH, LQKENI. The CDR3 contains 15 residues. Unmatched junction bases numbered 6, after V lost 3 bases and J lost 4 bases. This CDR3 is CASSPGTGSFYGYTF. The CDR3 nucleotides are TGTGCCAGCTCACCCGGGACAGGGAGCTTCTATGGCTACACCTTC.

The chain is built from TRBV4-3 and TRBJ2-5; TRBD2 might be the D (5 bases). The V end lost 4 bases, the J end lost 5 bases, and 11 bases lay between the germline ends. CDR1 and CDR2 (germline): LGHNA, YSLEER. The CDR3 totals 13 residues. Here the CDR3 DNA reads TGCGCCAGCAGCCTACGGGGTAGGGAGACCCAGTACTTC. It encodes CASSLRGRETQYF.

This chain uses TRBV5-4 with TRBJ2-2, with D tentatively TRBD2 (5 bases). CDR3 length equals 15 residues. Germline CDR1 reads SGHNT; CDR2 reads YYREEE (reference sequence). The V and J ends lost 3 bases and 4 bases respectively, with 13 bases between them. CDR3 nucleotides: TGTGCCAGCAGCTCATCTAGCCTATTCACCGGGGAGCTGTTTTTT. Its translation: CASSSSSLFTGELFF.

This chain uses TRBV4-1 with TRBJ1-1; D remains ambiguous. V was shortened by 4 bases and J by 1 base, with 10 bases between the two germline ends. The CDR3 runs 14 residues. Germline V gene lookup returns CDR1 MGHRA and CDR2 YSYEKL. The CDR3 loop reads CASSPTRGNTEAFF. In nucleotides, the CDR3 is TGCGCCAGCAGCCCGACGCGGGGGAACACTGAAGCTTTCTTT.

CDR3 in amino acids: CASSPRGGGELFF. The CDR3, as DNA: TGTGCCAGCAGCCCACGGGGGGGCGGGGAGCTGTTTTTT. The chain employs TRBV6-5 and TRBJ2-2; 8 bases agree with TRBD2. CDR1 and CDR2 (germline): MNHEY, SVGAGI. Unmatched junction bases numbered 4, after V lost 6 bases and J lost 7 bases. This CDR3 is built from 13 residues.

The chain couples TRBV28 to TRBJ1-6; D remains unclear. V shed 6 bases and J shed 18 bases, with 18 bases lying between them. CDR1 MDHEN and CDR2 SYDVKM come from the germline V gene. The CDR3 length is 12 residues. The CDR3 spells CASSPAARTSHF. The CDR3 nucleotides are TGTGCCAGCAGCCCCGCTGCTAGAACCTCCCACTTT.

V is TRBV5-1 and J is TRBJ1-2; tentatively, D is TRBD1 (5 bases). With 2 bases removed from V and 8 bases from J, the gap between germline ends came to 25 bases. CDR1 and CDR2 from the germline V gene are SGHRS and YFSETQ. The CDR3 runs to 17 residues. This CDR3 reads CASSLMITPGREKGYTF. Here the CDR3 DNA reads TGCGCCAGCAGCTTAATGATTACCCCGGGACGGGAGAAGGGCTACACCTTC.

The rearrangement uses TRBV28 and TRBJ1-1; perhaps TRBD1 as D (6 bases). The CDR3 is made up of 15 amino acids. Trimming took 5 bases from V and 0 from J, leaving 13 bases between them. Germline CDR1 and CDR2: MDHEN and SYDVKM. This CDR3 is CASSTLTGMNTEAFF. In nucleotides, the CDR3 is TGTGCCAGCAGTACCTTGACAGGAATGAACACTGAAGCTTTCTTT.

The J gene is TRBJ1-5, the V gene TRBV21-1; the table's D call, TRBD1, was not checked against the DNA. TRBV21-1 corresponds to a pseudogene. The CDR3 spans 19 residues. The CDR3 DNA reads as TGTGCCAGCAGCCTTGCCGGGACAGGGGGAAGTGGTCGCAATCAGCCCCAGCATTTT. Protein: CASSLAGTGGSGRNQPQHF.

The chain carries TRBV9 and TRBJ2-7; the match to TRBD1 covers 8 bases. V shed 0 bases, J shed 7 bases, and the junction held 9 bases outside the gene matches. The CDR3 covers 15 residues. Germline CDR1 reads SGDLS; CDR2 reads YYNGEE. CDR3 protein: CASSVEGLGDREQYF. The CDR3 bases are TGTGCCAGCAGCGTAGAGGGGTTGGGGGACAGGGAGCAGTACTTC.

The rearrangement uses TRBV5-8 and TRBJ2-3; TRBD2 matches 11 bases. Trimming at V came to 1 base and at J to 3 bases, leaving 4 bases not matched to a gene. CDR3 length: 16 residues. Germline loops: CDR1 SGHTS, CDR2 YDEGEE. The CDR3 DNA follows: TGTGCCAGCAGCTTGCTAGCGGGAGGAGGGACAGATACGCAGTATTTT. Residues: CASSLLAGGGTDTQYF.

The chain couples TRBV5-4 to TRBJ1-2, with D perhaps matching TRBD1 (5 bases). Germline-derived CDR1 and CDR2 are SGHNT and YYREEE (reference sequence). The CDR3 is made up of 13 amino acids. V lost 0 bases and J lost 4, with 7 bases in between. Written as DNA, the CDR3 is TGTGCCAGCAGCTTGGATACAGGCTATGGCTACACCTTC. This gives the protein CASSLDTGYGYTF.

J is TRBJ1-5 and V is TRBV6-5; 8 positions match TRBD1. This CDR3 has 14 residues. Germline trimming cut 7 bases from V and 2 bases from J; bases unmatched to any gene: 4. Germline-derived CDR1 and CDR2 are MNHEY and SVGAGI. In DNA, the CDR3 is TGTGCCAGCACCGGACAGGGACGCAATCAGCCCCAGCATTTT. Its translation is CASTGQGRNQPQHF.

The chain carries TRBV5-4 and TRBJ2-2; D is possibly TRBD2 (7 bases). The germline V gene has CDR1 SGHNT and CDR2 YYREEE (reference sequence). This CDR3 is built from 14 residues. V was shortened by 1 base and J by 6 bases, with 10 bases between the two germline ends. In DNA, the CDR3 is TGTGCCAGCAGCTTGTTAGGGGGGGCCGGGGAGCTGTTTTTT. This codes for CASSLLGGAGELFF. Full variable domain (missing parts from reference TRBV5-4 and TRBJ2-2): ETGVTQSPTHLIKTRGQQVTLRCSSQSGHNTVSWYQQALGQGPQFIFQYYREEENGRGNFPPRFSGLQFPNYSSELNVNALELDDSALYLCASSLLGGAGELFFGEGSRLTVL.

The V gene is TRBV9, the J gene TRBJ1-2; TRBD1 might be the D (5 bases). V was shortened by 3 bases and J by 8 bases, with 17 bases between the two germline ends. The CDR3 is made up of 14 amino acids. Germline CDR1 is SGDLS and CDR2 is YYNGEE. This chain's CDR3 is CASSDGQGSGGYTF. CDR3 sequence (DNA): TGTGCCAGCAGCGATGGGCAGGGATCAGGAGGCTACACCTTC.

This clone was picked up a small number of times. The chain uses TRBV7-9 and TRBJ1-6, with 9 bases identical to TRBD1. The CDR3 loop spans 14 amino acids. Germline V gene sequence: CDR1 SEHNR, CDR2 FQNEAQ (reference sequence). Trimming at V came to 5 bases and at J to 9 bases, leaving 5 bases not matched to a gene. The CDR3 DNA reads as TGTGCCAGCAGCCTGGGACAGGGTATTTCACCCCTCCACTTT. Protein product: CASSLGQGISPLHF. The whole variable domain, remainder taken from reference TRBV7-9 and TRBJ1-6, is DTGVSQNPRHKITKRGQNVTFRCDPISEHNRLYWYRQTLGQGPEFLTYFQNEAQLEKSRLLSDRFSAERPKGSFSTLEIQRTEQGDSAMYLCASSLGQGISPLHFGNGTRLTVT.